What follows are 15 T cell receptor beta chains derived from one specimen sequenced in a study of long-term antiretroviral therapy in people with HIV. Run at survey level, the immunoSEQ assay was version v3.0. Libraries were prepared by immunoSEQ multiplex PCR; TCRdb keeps only in-frame clonotypes and omits some of them. Here the sample spans 7,000 to 9,000 clones, nearly 80% being singletons. Here the sequenced sample was unsorted PBMCs, taken 0.6 years before starting antiretroviral therapy. Receptors originate from a man in his forties or fifties with HIV.

The chain is built from TRBV5-8 and TRBJ1-6, with D unresolved. V dropped 2 bases and J dropped 0 bases, with 3 bases sitting between them. Germline loops: CDR1 SGHTS, CDR2 YDEGEE. This CDR3 spans 14 amino acids. The CDR3 DNA reads as TGTGCCAGCAGCTTCAGCTCCTATAATTCACCCCTCCACTTT. Its translation: CASSFSSYNSPLHF.

The rearrangement joins TRBV9 to TRBJ1-4, with a weak D call TRBD1 (6 bases). The V gene lost 0 bases and the J gene lost 5 bases, with 14 bases spanning the gap. The germline V gene encodes CDR1 SGDLS and CDR2 YYNGEE. The CDR3 has 16 residues. The chain's CDR3 is CASSVGTGAQNEKLFF. Written as DNA, the CDR3 is TGTGCCAGCAGCGTAGGCACGGGGGCGCAGAATGAAAAACTGTTTTTT. Full variable domain (outside the CDR3, taken from reference TRBV9 and TRBJ1-4): DSGVTQTPKHLITATGQRVTLRCSPRSGDLSVYWYQQSLDQGLQFLIQYYNGEERAKGNILERFSAQQFPDLHSELNLSSLELGDSALYFCASSVGTGAQNEKLFFGSGTQLSVL.

The rearrangement joins TRBV27 to TRBJ2-7; perhaps TRBD1 as D (5 bases). Trimming removed 5 bases from V and 3 bases from J, with 11 bases in between. Germline CDR1 MNHEY, CDR2 SMNVEV (reference sequence). This CDR3 spans 13 amino acids. CDR3 DNA: TGTGCCAGCAGTCTTACAGGAAACTACGAGCAGTACTTC. Protein sequence: CASSLTGNYEQYF.

V usage is TRBV12-2 and J usage is TRBJ1-2. TRBV12-2 is classified as a pseudogene. CDR3 length: 16 amino acids. The CDR3 reads CASRLGVNVCPYGYTF. CDR3 DNA: TGTGCAAGTCGCTTAGGGGTCAATGTGTGTCCCTATGGCTACACCTTC.

This clone has a single count. The chain employs TRBV28 and TRBJ1-6; 7 nucleotides line up with TRBD1. V trimming: 5 bases; J trimming: 10 bases; junction bases outside the gene matches: 8. In germline, CDR1 is MDHEN, CDR2 SYDVKM. This CDR3 contains 14 residues. The CDR3 DNA reads as TGTGCCAGCAGTCGACAGGGAGGAGGGTCACCCCTCCACTTT. Protein: CASSRQGGGSPLHF.

This chain links TRBV19 with TRBJ1-2, with D tentatively TRBD1 (5 bases). Germline V lookup: CDR1 LNHDA, CDR2 SQIVND (reference sequence). V lost 0 bases to trimming and J lost 3 bases, with 11 bases between them. There are 15 residues in the CDR3. The CDR3 DNA reads TGTGCCAGTAGTATAGATCTTGGGGCGGACTATGGCTACACCTTC. Translation: CASSIDLGADYGYTF.

CDR3 in DNA: TGTGCCAGCAGCTTAGAGAGAATGGGGCTCGGCACTGAAGCTTTCTTT. Protein: CASSLERMGLGTEAFF. This rearrangement joins TRBV7-9 to TRBJ1-1; D possibly corresponds to TRBD1 (5 bases). CDR1 and CDR2 from the germline V gene are SEHNR and FQNEAQ (reference sequence). This CDR3 is 16 amino acids long. Trimming pared 1 base from V and 4 bases from J, leaving 16 bases between.

This chain joins TRBV2 and TRBJ1-6, with D possibly being TRBD1 (5 bases). Germline V gene data show CDR1 as SNHLY and CDR2 as FYNNEI. V was cut by 2 bases and J by 7 bases, with 12 bases left in between. The CDR3 has 15 residues. This CDR3 reads CASSERQGWNSPLHF. The CDR3 coding sequence is TGTGCCAGCAGTGAAAGGCAGGGATGGAATTCACCCCTCCACTTT.

CDR3 sequence: CASSLMGSYYNEQFF. DNA for the CDR3: TGTGCCAGCAGCTTAATGGGCAGTTACTACAATGAGCAGTTCTTC. The V call is TRBV11-1, the J call TRBJ2-1; D gene ambiguous. The CDR3 has 15 amino acids. V was clipped by 2 bases and J by 3 bases, with 11 bases between them. Germline CDR1 is SGHAT and CDR2 is FQDESV (reference sequence).

The rearrangement uses TRBV5-1 and TRBJ2-6, with D tentatively TRBD1 or TRBD2 (5 bases each). V was cut by 4 bases and J by 2 bases, with 13 bases left in between. The germline V gene encodes CDR1 SGHRS and CDR2 YFSETQ. The CDR3 runs to 16 residues. Here the CDR3 reads CASSQPGATGANVLTF. The CDR3 nucleotides are TGCGCCAGCAGCCAACCCGGGGCCACTGGGGCCAACGTCCTGACTTTC.

V usage is TRBV10-3 and J usage is TRBJ2-7; the match to TRBD1 covers 7 bases. Trimming cost V 5 bases and J 6 bases; bases outside gene matches: 13. Germline CDR1 ENHRY, CDR2 SYGVKD. The CDR3 runs 15 residues. The CDR3 DNA is TGTGCCATCAGTAAGACAGGGACGTTAGGATCCGAGCAGTACTTC. Translated, it gives CAISKTGTLGSEQYF.

The chain recombines TRBV25-1 with TRBJ1-2; D unresolved. CDR3 length equals 15 residues. The germline CDR1 and CDR2 sequences are MGHDK and SYGVNS. The V end lost 4 bases, the J end lost 9 bases, and 21 bases lay between the germline ends. CDR3 nucleotides: TGTGCCAGCAGTGCGGTAGGGTGGGCCTCCTCTAGCTACACCTTC. Translated, it gives CASSAVGWASSSYTF.

As concerns this clone: The junction shows a germline mismatch at one end, possibly a read error. J is TRBJ2-3 and V is TRBV7-8; 10 nucleotides match TRBD1. The CDR3 has 16 amino acids. Germline loops: CDR1 SGHVS, CDR2 FQNEAQ. CDR3 sequence: CASSLADRGRADTQYF. CDR3 sequence (DNA): TGTGCCAGCAGCCTAGCAGACAGGGGGCGCGCAGATACGCAGTATTTT.

This clone was detected a few times. The chain couples TRBV5-1 to TRBJ1-5, with D perhaps matching TRBD1 (6 bases). Trimming cost V 0 bases and J 6 bases, with 13 bases left between them. This CDR3 is 15 amino acids long. Germline V gene lookup returns CDR1 SGHRS and CDR2 YFSETQ. CDR3 in amino acids: CASSLVGGESQPQHF. For the CDR3, the DNA is TGCGCCAGCAGCTTGGTCGGGGGCGAAAGTCAGCCCCAGCATTTT.

V and J are TRBV5-1 and TRBJ1-2; 7 nucleotides line up with TRBD1. Trimming removed 6 bases from V and 6 bases from J; junction bases left unmatched: 8. Per the germline V gene, CDR1 is SGHRS and CDR2 is YFSETQ. The CDR3 spans 13 residues. The CDR3 region has the DNA TGCGCCAGCAATTCTGCAGGGGGGGATGGCTACACCTTC. It is translated as CASNSAGGDGYTF.